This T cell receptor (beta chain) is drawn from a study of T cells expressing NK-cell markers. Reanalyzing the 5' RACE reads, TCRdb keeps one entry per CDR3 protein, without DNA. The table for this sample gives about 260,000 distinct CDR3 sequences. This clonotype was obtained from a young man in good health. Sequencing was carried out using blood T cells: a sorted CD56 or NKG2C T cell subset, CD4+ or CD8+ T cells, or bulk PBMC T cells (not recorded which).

The CDR3 region is CATSRVVGTTSGYEQYF. The chain has TRBV15 and TRBJ2-7; TCRdb indicates TRBD2, and absent DNA this call remains unverified. Germline-derived CDR1 and CDR2 are LNHNV and YYDKDF (reference sequence). The CDR3 covers 17 residues. Complete variable domain (other parts from reference TRBV15 and TRBJ2-7): DAMVIQNPRYQVTQFGKPVTLSCSQTLNHNVMYWYQQKSSQAPKLLFHYYDKDFNNEADTPDNFQSRRPNTSFCFLDIRSPGLGDTAMYLCATSRVVGTTSGYEQYFGPGTRLTVT.